Below are 29 T cell receptor beta chains sequenced from a single sample in a study of blood T cells in healthy people across ages. Sample-barcoded 5' priming and a J-beta primer mix drove a second PCR of about 7 to 12 cycles. TCRdb reprocessed the 5' RACE reads with MiXCR, giving one entry per CDR3 protein. The repertoire holds over 950,000 distinct CDR3 sequences, with roughly half as singletons. Sequences were obtained from blood. These receptors were collected from a woman aged 60-70 years in good health.

The V gene is TRBV20-1, the J gene TRBJ2-1, with 12 nucleotides matching TRBD2. There are 15 residues in the CDR3. The V gene end was trimmed by 5 bases and the J gene end by 4 bases; junction bases not matched to a gene: 6. Germline V gene sequence: CDR1 DFQATT, CDR2 SNEGSKA (reference sequence). The chain's CDR3 is CSALTGTSGYNEQFF. The DNA of the CDR3 is TGCAGTGCTCTTACCGGGACTAGCGGGTACAATGAGCAGTTCTTC.

A few counts support this clonotype. This chain links TRBV4-3 with TRBJ1-2, with TRBD1 matching over 10 bases. Germline CDR1 and CDR2: LGHNA and YSLEER. This CDR3 region has 18 residues. V lost 1 base and J lost 0; bases outside the gene matches: 8. CDR3 nucleotides: TGCGCCAGCAGCCAAGTTTCCTCCGGGACAGGGGCTAACTATGGCTACACCTTC. Translated: CASSQVSSGTGANYGYTF.

The chain is built from TRBV3-1 and TRBJ2-7; D gene unclear. Germline V CDR1 and CDR2: LGHDT, YNNKEL (reference sequence). This CDR3 contains 14 residues. The ends were cut back, 5 bases at V and 1 base at J, with 12 bases in the middle. The CDR3 region is CASSSRYASYEQYF. Written as DNA, the CDR3 is TGTGCCAGCAGCTCCCGCTATGCATCCTACGAGCAGTACTTC.

Concerning this clonotype: This may be a read error, as it is one base from a much larger clone. The CDR3 is CSGEGTGPYEQYF. The DNA for the CDR3 is TGCAGCGGTGAAGGGACAGGCCCCTACGAGCAGTACTTC. The genes are TRBV29-1 and TRBJ2-7; 8 nucleotides line up with TRBD1. This CDR3 spans 13 amino acids. Germline V gene sequence: CDR1 SQVTM, CDR2 ANQGSEA.

This clonotype was observed at least ten times. This chain joins TRBV4-1 and TRBJ2-7; D uncertain. The germline V gene encodes CDR1 MGHRA and CDR2 YSYEKL. The CDR3 covers 15 residues. Trimming pared 1 base from V and 6 bases from J, leaving 16 bases between. The CDR3 sequence: CASSQAASIRGEQYF. The CDR3 DNA follows: TGCGCCAGCAGCCAAGCGGCGTCAATCCGAGGCGAGCAGTACTTC.

J is TRBJ2-5 and V is TRBV6-1; TRBD2 aligns across 8 bases. This CDR3 is 14 amino acids long. CDR1 is MNHNS and CDR2 is SASEGT in the germline V gene. Losses at the gene ends were 6 bases for V and 2 bases for J; bases not matched to a gene: 5. The CDR3 DNA reads TGTGCCAGCAGCACCACTAGCGGACAAGAGACCCAGTACTTC. Its protein product is CASSTTSGQETQYF.

The V and J genes are TRBV27 and TRBJ1-5; D possibly corresponds to TRBD1 (6 bases). CDR1 is MNHEY and CDR2 is SMNVEV in the germline V gene (reference sequence). The CDR3 length is 15 residues. Trimming removed 2 bases from V and 5 bases from J, with 13 bases in between. The CDR3 bases are TGTGCCAGCAGTTTAAAGGCAGGGGTGGATCAGCCCCAGCATTTT. Its protein is CASSLKAGVDQPQHF.

The rearrangement links TRBV5-1 to TRBJ2-6; 7 bases align to TRBD1. There are 15 residues in the CDR3. Per the germline V gene, CDR1 is SGHRS and CDR2 is YFSETQ. The J segment lost 13 bases and the V segment lost 0 bases, leaving 10 bases of the junction unmatched. In DNA, the CDR3 is TGCGCCAGCAGCTTGGAAGGGGGCGCGGTTGGAGTCCTGACTTTC. This encodes CASSLEGGAVGVLTF.

V usage is TRBV18 and J usage is TRBJ1-2; D is unclear. Deletions cut 5 bases from V and 4 bases from J, with 14 bases between. The CDR3 loop spans 14 amino acids. Per germline, CDR1 KGHSH and CDR2 LQKENI. CDR3 residues: CASSEREGLYGYTF. The CDR3 coding sequence is TGTGCCAGCTCAGAAAGGGAGGGCCTCTATGGCTACACCTTC. Variable domain in full (rest from reference TRBV18 and TRBJ1-2): NAGVMQNPRHLVRRRGQEARLRCSPMKGHSHVYWYRQLPEEGLKFMVYLQKENIIDESGMPKERFSAEFPKEGPSILRIQQVVRGDSAAYFCASSEREGLYGYTFGSGTRLTVV.

The V gene is TRBV4-1, the J gene TRBJ2-5; D is perhaps TRBD1 (5 bases). The J call may be faulty, since TRBJ2-7 better matches the DNA end. Per the germline V gene, CDR1 is MGHRA and CDR2 is YSYEKL. This CDR3 contains 15 residues. The CDR3 loop reads CASSQEASRADEQYF. The DNA of the CDR3 is TGCGCCAGCAGCCAAGAGGCCAGCAGGGCAGACGAGCAGTACTTC.

This chain connects TRBV5-5 to TRBJ1-1; D is ambiguous. Germline V CDR1 and CDR2: SGHKS, YYEKEE (reference sequence). The V end was cut by 2 bases, the J end by 4 bases, with 12 bases between. CDR3 length: 14 residues. CDR3 in amino acids: CASSFSQASTEAFF. For the CDR3, the DNA is TGTGCCAGCAGCTTTTCGCAGGCTAGCACTGAAGCTTTCTTT.

V usage is TRBV12-3 or TRBV12-4 and J usage is TRBJ2-5; 8 bases line up with TRBD2. Gene TRBJ2-7 matches the end of the DNA better, so the J call may be wrong. This CDR3 contains 17 residues. CDR3 bases: TGTGCCAGCAGTTTACAAACCGAGGGACTAGAGGGCTACGAGCAGTACTTC. Encoded protein: CASSLQTEGLEGYEQYF.

V usage is TRBV5-1 and J usage is TRBJ2-7, with D possibly matching TRBD2 (6 bases). Trimming removed 4 bases from V and 2 bases from J, with 13 bases in between. The CDR3 length is 14 residues. Germline CDR1 and CDR2: SGHRS and YFSETQ. The CDR3 here is CASSPGTPAYEQYF. The CDR3 coding sequence is TGCGCCAGCAGCCCCGGGACTCCTGCCTACGAGCAGTACTTC.

This clonotype was seen more than once but under ten times. This rearrangement joins TRBV18 to TRBJ2-7; D is perhaps TRBD1 (5 bases). Germline V gene lookup returns CDR1 KGHSH and CDR2 LQKENI. V was cut by 3 bases and J by 4 bases, with 10 bases left in between. The CDR3 sequence is 13 residues long. This CDR3 reads CASSPPTVYEQYF. As DNA, the CDR3 is TGTGCCAGCTCACCGCCGACAGTTTACGAGCAGTACTTC.

The chain recombines TRBV5-1 with TRBJ2-5; D may be TRBD2 (6 bases). The CDR3 runs to 15 residues. Germline lookup yields CDR1 SGHRS and CDR2 YFSETQ. Deletions cut 2 bases from V and 1 base from J, with 12 bases between. This CDR3 is CASSFGSGLQETQYF. As DNA, the CDR3 is TGCGCCAGCAGCTTTGGTAGCGGCCTCCAAGAGACCCAGTACTTC.

This clonotype was detected only a few times. The rearrangement joins TRBV5-1 to TRBJ2-1; tentative D call: TRBD2 (6 bases). V was clipped by 1 base and J by 6 bases, with 11 bases between them. Germline V gene lookup returns CDR1 SGHRS and CDR2 YFSETQ. The CDR3 loop spans 14 amino acids. DNA for the CDR3: TGCGCCAGCAGCTTGATCTCGGAGGGCAATGAGCAGTTCTTC. It encodes CASSLISEGNEQFF.

In this sample, this clonotype turned up a few times. This chain links TRBV29-1 with TRBJ2-1; D is undetermined. CDR3 length: 11 amino acids. CDR1 and CDR2 (germline): SQVTM, ANQGSEA. Trimming took 5 bases from V and 3 from J, leaving 5 bases between them. CDR3 residues: CSVTDYNEQFF. DNA of the CDR3: TGCAGCGTTACAGACTACAATGAGCAGTTCTTC.

This clonotype has just a few counts. The chain is built from TRBV18 and TRBJ2-7, with a weak D call TRBD2 (5 bases). The CDR3 spans 14 residues. V shed 3 bases and J shed 3 bases, with 12 bases lying between them. Germline V gene data show CDR1 as KGHSH and CDR2 as LQKENI. In DNA, the CDR3 is TGTGCCAGCTCACCGGTGGCCGACTACTACGAGCAGTACTTC. Translation gives CASSPVADYYEQYF.

V is TRBV5-1 and J is TRBJ2-7; 7 bases are a match to TRBD1. Germline loops: CDR1 SGHRS, CDR2 YFSETQ. J gave up 3 bases and V 6 bases, and 9 bases lay outside the gene matches. The CDR3 totals 14 residues. CDR3 bases: TGCGCCAGCACATCCGGGACAGCGAACTACGAGCAGTACTTC. Protein product: CASTSGTANYEQYF.

Here the CDR3 reads CASSPKGGGSNTGELFF. The CDR3 bases are TGTGCCAGCAGCCCCAAAGGAGGCGGGAGTAACACCGGGGAGCTGTTTTTT. V gene TRBV4-2 combines with J gene TRBJ2-2; 7 bases match TRBD2. Germline CDR1 LGHNA, CDR2 YNFKEQ. The length of the CDR3 is 17 residues. Unmatched junction bases numbered 10, after V lost 4 bases and J lost 2 bases.

The rearrangement joins TRBV4-1 to TRBJ2-1; the match to TRBD1 covers 11 bases. CDR3 size: 16 residues. In germline, CDR1 is MGHRA, CDR2 YSYEKL. V lost 1 base to trimming and J lost 6 bases; unmatched junction nucleotides: 5. CDR3: CASSQGIGQGANEQFF. The CDR3 bases are TGCGCCAGCAGCCAAGGCATCGGACAGGGGGCCAATGAGCAGTTCTTC.

This clonotype was counted only a few times. The chain couples TRBV5-1 to TRBJ1-2; a weak D match, TRBD1 (5 bases). The CDR3 contains 15 residues. The germline gives CDR1 SGHRS, CDR2 YFSETQ. The V and J ends lost 0 bases and 11 bases respectively, with 20 bases between them. The CDR3: CASSLGPPVEGKYTF. The CDR3, as DNA: TGCGCCAGCAGCTTGGGGCCGCCCGTGGAGGGGAAGTACACCTTC.

This clonotype was detected only a few times. The V call is TRBV5-1, the J call TRBJ1-2; D not resolved. Germline V gives CDR1 SGHRS, CDR2 YFSETQ. The CDR3 runs to 14 residues. Trimming removed 4 bases from V and 2 bases from J, with 12 bases in between. CDR3 nucleotides: TGCGCCAGCAGCCCCGACTCCGGAAACTATGGCTACACCTTC. It translates to CASSPDSGNYGYTF.

This clonotype was recorded a few times. The chain carries TRBV29-1 and TRBJ2-3, with 8 bases aligning to TRBD2. The ends lost 2 bases at V and 11 bases at J; junction bases unmatched: 3. Germline-derived CDR1 and CDR2 are SQVTM and ANQGSEA. The CDR3 loop spans 11 amino acids. DNA of the CDR3: TGCAGCGTTGAAACCGGGAGGGTGCAGTATTTT. The encoded protein is CSVETGRVQYF.

The rearrangement uses TRBV7-2 and TRBJ2-3, with 8 bases that match TRBD2. Germline trimming cut 6 bases from V and 2 bases from J; bases unmatched to any gene: 7. The CDR3 is 15 residues long. CDR1 SGHTA and CDR2 FQGNSA come from the germline V gene. In nucleotides, the CDR3 is TGTGCCAGCAGGCCGGGAGGGGCGCTCACAGATACGCAGTATTTT. Translated: CASRPGGALTDTQYF.

In regard to this clonotype: A read error may explain this, as a much larger clone is one base away. This chain links TRBV6-5 with TRBJ1-2, with D unresolved. This CDR3 has 11 residues. CDR1 and CDR2 from the germline V gene are MNHEY and SVGAGI. V lost 8 bases to trimming and J lost 4 bases, with 8 bases between them. Written as DNA, the CDR3 is TGTGCCAGCGGGCAGGTCTATGGCTACACCTTC. This sequence encodes CASGQVYGYTF.

V gene TRBV29-1 combines with J gene TRBJ2-2, with D perhaps matching TRBD1 (5 bases). With 6 bases removed from V and 7 bases from J, the gap between germline ends came to 18 bases. The germline V gene has CDR1 SQVTM and CDR2 ANQGSEA. This CDR3 comprises 14 residues. CDR3 loop: CSVLGAQYGGELFF. DNA of the CDR3: TGCAGCGTGCTAGGGGCGCAGTATGGCGGGGAGCTGTTTTTT.

The chain joins TRBV9 to TRBJ1-2; D uncertain. The germline V gene has CDR1 SGDLS and CDR2 YYNGEE. Trimming took 3 bases from V and 4 from J, leaving 13 bases between them. The CDR3 has 14 residues. The CDR3 sequence: CASSEQAGIYGYTF. CDR3 nucleotide sequence: TGTGCCAGCAGCGAGCAGGCGGGGATCTATGGCTACACCTTC. The full variable domain, in which reference TRBV9 and TRBJ1-2 provide the parts outside the CDR3, is DSGVTQTPKHLITATGQRVTLRCSPRSGDLSVYWYQQSLDQGLQFLIQYYNGEERAKGNILERFSAQQFPDLHSELNLSSLELGDSALYFCASSEQAGIYGYTFGSGTRLTVV.

This chain joins TRBV20-1 and TRBJ2-7; D tentatively fits TRBD1 or TRBD2 (5 bases each). Germline CDR1 is DFQATT and CDR2 is SNEGSKA (reference sequence). V was shortened by 5 bases and J by 4 bases, with 24 bases between the two germline ends. CDR3 length equals 16 residues. The CDR3 bases are TGCAGTGCTGGGAAGGGGATCCAGACGGGATCGTACGAGCAGTACTTC. Translated, it gives CSAGKGIQTGSYEQYF.